Sequencing of this T cell receptor beta chain was carried out in a study of graft-versus-host responses after intestinal transplantation. At the level of the study: Recipients had transplants, and these were multivisceral, liver-intestinal, or isolated intestinal. Recipients were all induced with anti-thymocyte globulin, then given tacrolimus and steroids for two to three years. Study-wide findings and caveats: Detection of GvH clones occurred in recipient marrow, and some had their first appearance in ileum or blood.

Clones were sequenced by immunoSEQ multiplex PCR, and TCRdb holds only the in-frame ones, with some missing. The repertoire consists of under 100,000 clones, with just under 95% occurring once and the leading ten covering roughly 0.36%. This CDR3 contains 16 residues. Germline V gives CDR1 SGDLS, CDR2 YYNGEE. Trimming cost V 4 bases and J 9 bases; bases outside gene matches: 10. With regard to this clone: Antigen: not known.

The sequence came from a human donor who was the organ donor for an intestinal transplant. The material sequenced was unstimulated CD8+ T cells sorted from spleen or lymph node cells, taken before transplant. The J gene is TRBJ2-1, the V gene TRBV9; 13 bases agree with TRBD2. CDR3 DNA sequence: TGTGCCAGCAGCCAGTCTCGGACTAGCGGGGGCTTTGAGCAGTTCTTC. Its translation is CASSQSRTSGGFEQFF. The full variable domain, rest sourced from reference TRBV9 and TRBJ2-1, is DSGVTQTPKHLITATGQRVTLRCSPRSGDLSVYWYQQSLDQGLQFLIQYYNGEERAKGNILERFSAQQFPDLHSELNLSSLELGDSALYFCASSQSRTSGGFEQFFGPGTRLTVL.